These 31 T cell receptor beta chains came from one sample sequenced in a study of CD8 T cells in ankylosing spondylitis. TCRdb recomputed calls from the 5' RACE reads with MiXCR, one row per CDR3 protein. The sample holds some 350,000 distinct CDR3 sequences, about 15% seen once. Sequenced: blood, either unsorted or a sorted T cell fraction (not recorded which). The source of these receptors is a male donor with ankylosing spondylitis or in good health (not recorded which).

The chain is built from TRBV4-2 and TRBJ2-1; TRBD2 aligns across 10 bases. In germline, CDR1 is LGHNA, CDR2 YNFKEQ. Trimming at V came to 3 bases and at J to 7 bases, leaving 9 bases not matched to a gene. CDR3 length: 16 amino acids. In DNA form, the CDR3 reads TGTGCCAGCAGCCAGGACAGCGGGAGGGCCCGGAATGAGCAGTTCTTC. It specifies CASSQDSGRARNEQFF.

The sample holds a few counts of this clonotype. The chain has TRBV11-2 and TRBJ2-6; D ambiguous. The V and J ends lost 0 bases and 4 bases respectively, with 4 bases between them. The CDR3 length is 14 residues. Germline values: CDR1 SGHAT, CDR2 FQNNGV. CDR3 loop: CASSLERGANVLTF. As DNA, the CDR3 is TGTGCCAGCAGCTTAGAACGGGGGGCCAACGTCCTGACTTTC.

The chain couples TRBV3-1 to TRBJ1-1, with D tentatively TRBD1 (6 bases). The CDR3 is 14 residues long. CDR1 and CDR2 from the germline V gene are LGHDT and YNNKEL (reference sequence). Trimming removed 3 bases from V and 2 bases from J, with 10 bases in between. CDR3 loop: CASSHGRGNTEAFF. CDR3 DNA sequence: TGTGCCAGCAGCCATGGCAGGGGCAACACTGAAGCTTTCTTT.

For the CDR3, the DNA is TGTGCCAGCAGCTTAACGAAAACAGTTGAGCAGTACTTC. Amino acids: CASSLTKTVEQYF. The chain couples TRBV7-9 to TRBJ2-7; the D is unclear. Trimming cost V 2 bases and J 7 bases, with 12 bases left between them. The CDR3 contains 13 residues. Germline-derived CDR1 and CDR2 are SEHNR and FQNEAQ (reference sequence).

This clonotype was recorded many times. The DNA for the CDR3 is TGTGCCAGCAGCGAGGGACCCACAGATACGCAGTATTTT. As protein: CASSEGPTDTQYF. This chain uses TRBV5-5 with TRBJ2-3; D tentatively fits TRBD1 or TRBD2 (5 bases each). In germline, CDR1 is SGHKS, CDR2 YYEKEE (reference sequence). The CDR3 is made up of 13 amino acids. Trimming removed 4 bases at V and 2 bases at J, with 8 bases between.

In this sample, this clonotype turned up a few times. The CDR3 here is CSARSGRAGDTQYF. For the CDR3, the DNA is TGCAGTGCTAGGAGCGGGAGGGCAGGAGATACGCAGTATTTT. The V and J genes are TRBV20-1 and TRBJ2-3; 10 bases agree with TRBD2. Per germline, CDR1 DFQATT and CDR2 SNEGSKA (reference sequence). V lost 3 bases to trimming and J lost 5 bases; unmatched junction nucleotides: 5. This CDR3 comprises 14 residues.

This clonotype was picked up a small number of times. A read error may account for a junction end that differs from germline. This sequence joins TRBV5-1 and TRBJ2-1, with D perhaps TRBD1 or TRBD2 (5 bases each). This CDR3 has 12 residues. CDR1 is SGHRS and CDR2 is YFSETQ in the germline V gene. The CDR3 DNA sequence: TGTGCCAGCAGCCCCGATCGGGACGAGCAGTTCTTC. Translation gives CASSPDRDEQFF.

This clonotype was seen a few times. The chain uses TRBV5-6 and TRBJ2-2, with 11 nucleotides matching TRBD1. Germline lookup yields CDR1 SGHDT and CDR2 YYEEEE. Trimming took 3 bases from V and 6 from J; bases not matched to a gene: 1. The CDR3 consists of 14 residues. The CDR3 loop reads CASSSGQGAGELFF. The DNA for the CDR3 is TGTGCCAGCAGCTCGGGACAGGGGGCCGGGGAGCTGTTTTTT.

This clonotype was found a few times. The chain couples TRBV5-1 to TRBJ1-2, with D tentatively TRBD1 (5 bases). The CDR3 length is 14 residues. Trimming cost V 0 bases and J 3 bases, with 9 bases left between them. Germline V gene lookup returns CDR1 SGHRS and CDR2 YFSETQ. Here the CDR3 DNA reads TGCGCCAGCAGCTTGGATCAGGGCTACTATGGCTACACCTTC. This gives the protein CASSLDQGYYGYTF.

J is TRBJ1-2 and V is TRBV7-2; 7 bases match TRBD1. This CDR3 spans 14 amino acids. The germline V gene has CDR1 SGHTA and CDR2 FQGNSA. V was pared by 4 bases and J by 6 bases, with 8 bases of the junction left unmatched. The CDR3 DNA is TGTGCCAGCAGCTCCTCAGGGGGAAGGGATGGCTACACCTTC. Translation gives CASSSSGGRDGYTF.

This CDR3 reads CASVTGAQNYGYTF. The CDR3 DNA is TGTGCCAGCGTTACGGGGGCGCAGAACTATGGCTACACCTTC. The V gene is TRBV12-3 or TRBV12-4, the J gene TRBJ1-2, with D perhaps matching TRBD1 (6 bases). The CDR3 is made up of 14 amino acids. Trimming shortened V by 8 bases and J by 2 bases, and 15 bases separated the two germline ends.

V is TRBV30 and J is TRBJ2-4; perhaps TRBD1 as D (6 bases). This CDR3 spans 15 amino acids. Per the germline V gene, CDR1 is GTSNPN and CDR2 is SVGIG (reference sequence). V shed 1 base and J shed 2 bases, with 12 bases lying between them. Here the CDR3 reads CAWSETGMTKNIQYF. CDR3 coding DNA: TGTGCCTGGAGTGAAACAGGGATGACCAAAAACATTCAGTACTTC. Complete variable domain (other parts from reference TRBV30 and TRBJ2-4): SQTIHQWPATLVQPVGSPLSLECTVEGTSNPNLYWYRQAAGRGLQLLFYSVGIGQISSEVPQNLSASRPQDRQFILSSKKLLLSDSGFYLCAWSETGMTKNIQYFGAGTRLSVL.

The table lists this clonotype with a few counts. The rearrangement joins TRBV18 to TRBJ1-1; 9 bases align to TRBD1. Germline V gene data show CDR1 as KGHSH and CDR2 as LQKENI. The CDR3 sequence is 15 residues long. Trimming cost V 0 bases and J 1 base; bases outside gene matches: 0. In DNA, the CDR3 is TGTGCCAGCTCACCACCGACAGGGGGGAACACTGAAGCTTTCTTT. Its translation: CASSPPTGGNTEAFF.

The rearrangement joins TRBV12-3 or TRBV12-4 to TRBJ2-7; D is unclear. Trimming took 5 bases from V and 7 from J, leaving 12 bases between them. The CDR3 length is 12 residues. CDR3 in amino acids: CASSNRVREQYF. The DNA of the CDR3 is TGTGCCAGCAGTAACCGGGTACGGGAGCAGTACTTC.

This clonotype was seen a handful of times. The chain employs TRBV19 and TRBJ2-3; perhaps D is TRBD1 or TRBD2 (6 bases each). This CDR3 has 13 residues. CDR1 is LNHDA, CDR2 SQIVND, per germline (reference sequence). Trimming pared 6 bases from V and 2 bases from J, leaving 9 bases between. The CDR3 spells CASRWGATDTQYF. In nucleotides, the CDR3 is TGTGCCAGTAGGTGGGGGGCCACAGATACGCAGTATTTT.

This clonotype was seen more than once but under ten times. The V gene is TRBV11-2, the J gene TRBJ2-5, with D possibly TRBD1 on 7 matching bases. V lost 5 bases and J 5 bases, leaving 12 bases between the germline ends. Germline-derived CDR1 and CDR2 are SGHAT and FQNNGV. This CDR3 spans 13 amino acids. This chain's CDR3 is CASSPTGRETQYF. The CDR3 DNA is TGTGCCAGCAGCCCGACAGGGAGGGAGACCCAGTACTTC.

The chain links TRBV27 to TRBJ2-7; 12 positions agree with TRBD2. Trimming took 5 bases from V and 1 from J; bases not matched to a gene: 9. CDR1 MNHEY and CDR2 SMNVEV come from the germline V gene (reference sequence). The CDR3 spans 17 residues. CDR3 DNA sequence: TGTGCCAGCAGTCAAACTAGCGGGGGGCTCCTATCCTACGAGCAGTACTTC. Translating it yields CASSQTSGGLLSYEQYF.

In this sample, this clonotype turned up many times. The rearrangement uses TRBV12-3 or TRBV12-4 and TRBJ1-5; D unclear. V was cut by 4 bases and J by 4 bases, with 8 bases left in between. This CDR3 region has 13 residues. The CDR3 sequence: CASSWAENQPQHF. CDR3 DNA: TGTGCCAGCAGTTGGGCAGAGAATCAGCCCCAGCATTTT.

In this sample, this clonotype turned up a few times. This chain links TRBV5-1 with TRBJ2-5, with D unresolved. The germline CDR1 and CDR2 sequences are SGHRS and YFSETQ. This CDR3 is built from 14 residues. V shed 0 bases and J shed 0 bases, with 6 bases lying between them. The CDR3 here is CASSLATDQETQYF. DNA for the CDR3: TGCGCCAGCAGCTTGGCTACAGACCAAGAGACCCAGTACTTC.

The V call is TRBV12-3 or TRBV12-4, the J call TRBJ1-2, with 7 bases matching TRBD1. The CDR3 runs to 14 residues. Trimming cost V 2 bases and J 3 bases; bases outside gene matches: 3. The DNA for the CDR3 is TGTGCCAGCAGTTTAAGGGGACAGCACTATGGCTACACCTTC. Its translation is CASSLRGQHYGYTF.

This clonotype was seen many times. This chain uses TRBV5-1 with TRBJ2-7, with D possibly being TRBD2 (5 bases). V shed 0 bases and J shed 2 bases, with 9 bases lying between them. The CDR3 spans 14 residues. Germline lookup yields CDR1 SGHRS and CDR2 YFSETQ. The DNA of the CDR3 is TGCGCCAGCAGCTTGGAACGGGAAGCCTACGAGCAGTACTTC. The encoded protein is CASSLEREAYEQYF.

The chain couples TRBV20-1 to TRBJ2-7; weak D call: TRBD1 (5 bases). V was shortened by 5 bases and J by 1 base, with 12 bases between the two germline ends. CDR3 length equals 13 residues. CDR1 DFQATT and CDR2 SNEGSKA come from the germline V gene (reference sequence). The CDR3 DNA reads as TGCAGTGCTGACGCCCCAGGGTCCTACGAGCAGTACTTC. This gives the protein CSADAPGSYEQYF.

A few counts support this clonotype. V usage is TRBV5-6 and J usage is TRBJ2-2; D is possibly TRBD1 or TRBD2 (7 bases each). The ends were cut back, 3 bases at V and 4 bases at J, with 16 bases in the middle. Germline V gene sequence: CDR1 SGHDT, CDR2 YYEEEE. CDR3 length: 16 residues. CDR3 residues: CASSSRQGGSTGELFF. As DNA, the CDR3 is TGTGCCAGCAGCTCCAGACAGGGCGGGAGCACCGGGGAGCTGTTTTTT. Combining the CDR3 with reference TRBV5-6 and TRBJ2-2 gives the whole variable domain DAGVTQSPTHLIKTRGQQVTLRCSPKSGHDTVSWYQQALGQGPQFIFQYYEEEERQRGNFPDRFSGHQFPNYSSELNVNALLLGDSALYLCASSSRQGGSTGELFFGEGSRLTVL.

At least ten counts were recorded for this clonotype. The CDR3 DNA is TGTGCCAGCAGCCAAGACGGGACAGGAGGCGTAAAACTGTTTTTT. Translation gives CASSQDGTGGVKLFF. V gene TRBV4-2 combines with J gene TRBJ1-4; 8 bases match TRBD1. CDR3 length equals 15 residues. The V gene end was trimmed by 0 bases and the J gene end by 10 bases; junction bases not matched to a gene: 7. Germline V gives CDR1 LGHNA, CDR2 YNFKEQ.

This chain uses TRBV27 with TRBJ2-5, with 8 positions matching TRBD2. V lost 6 bases and J lost 5; bases outside the gene matches: 5. CDR1 is MNHEY, CDR2 SMNVEV, per germline (reference sequence). This CDR3 has 13 residues. CDR3 amino acids: CASRIAGRETQYF. CDR3 DNA sequence: TGTGCCAGCAGGATAGCGGGGCGGGAGACCCAGTACTTC.

V is TRBV7-9 and J is TRBJ2-7; D possibly corresponds to TRBD2 (6 bases). Germline CDR1 SEHNR, CDR2 FQNEAQ (reference sequence). V lost 5 bases and J 2 bases, leaving 19 bases between the germline ends. The length of the CDR3 is 16 residues. As DNA, the CDR3 is TGTGCCAGCAGCCACAATACCGGGACTCATACCTACGAGCAGTACTTC. Protein sequence: CASSHNTGTHTYEQYF.

Only a few counts were recorded for this clonotype. The DNA for the CDR3 is TGTGCCAGCGGCCACCAGCGGCCAGCGAACACCGGGGAGCTGTTTTTT. Its translation: CASGHQRPANTGELFF. V usage is TRBV27 and J usage is TRBJ2-2; tentative D call: TRBD2 (5 bases). CDR1 is MNHEY, CDR2 SMNVEV, per germline (reference sequence). Trimming pared 8 bases from V and 0 bases from J, leaving 16 bases between. There are 16 residues in the CDR3.

This clonotype was detected only a few times. A much more abundant neighbour one base away suggests this may be a read error. The J gene is TRBJ2-7, the V gene TRBV20-1; TRBD1 aligns across 10 bases. This CDR3 contains 16 residues. Germline-derived CDR1 and CDR2 are DFQATT and SNEGSKA (reference sequence). This chain's CDR3 is CCARPTGTGVTDEQYF. The CDR3 DNA reads TGCTGTGCTAGACCGACCGGGACAGGGGTGACTGACGAGCAGTACTTC.

The chain employs TRBV3-1 and TRBJ1-2; D unclear. The germline V gene has CDR1 LGHDT and CDR2 YNNKEL (reference sequence). There are 15 residues in the CDR3. V was cut by 4 bases and J by 4 bases, with 16 bases left in between. The CDR3 nucleotides read TGTGCCAGCAGCCCTAGGACTCCAGGTCCCTATGGCTACACCTTC. This gives the protein CASSPRTPGPYGYTF.

The V call is TRBV15, the J call TRBJ2-1; the D is unclear. CDR3 length equals 14 residues. Trimming removed 0 bases from V and 8 bases from J, with 11 bases in between. CDR1 is LNHNV, CDR2 YYDKDF, per germline (reference sequence). CDR3: CATSREPRWDEQFF. DNA of the CDR3: TGTGCCACCAGCAGAGAGCCTAGGTGGGATGAGCAGTTCTTC.

This clonotype has just one count. Since a much larger clone is just one base distant, this may be a read error. The chain couples TRBV3-1 to TRBJ1-1; no clear D. Trimming removed 5 bases from V and 4 bases from J, with 5 bases in between. The CDR3 contains 11 residues. From germline, CDR1 is LGHDT and CDR2 YNNKEL (reference sequence). CDR3 protein: CASSVATEAFF. The CDR3 DNA reads TGTGCCAGCAGCGTAGCCACTGAAGCTTTCTTT.